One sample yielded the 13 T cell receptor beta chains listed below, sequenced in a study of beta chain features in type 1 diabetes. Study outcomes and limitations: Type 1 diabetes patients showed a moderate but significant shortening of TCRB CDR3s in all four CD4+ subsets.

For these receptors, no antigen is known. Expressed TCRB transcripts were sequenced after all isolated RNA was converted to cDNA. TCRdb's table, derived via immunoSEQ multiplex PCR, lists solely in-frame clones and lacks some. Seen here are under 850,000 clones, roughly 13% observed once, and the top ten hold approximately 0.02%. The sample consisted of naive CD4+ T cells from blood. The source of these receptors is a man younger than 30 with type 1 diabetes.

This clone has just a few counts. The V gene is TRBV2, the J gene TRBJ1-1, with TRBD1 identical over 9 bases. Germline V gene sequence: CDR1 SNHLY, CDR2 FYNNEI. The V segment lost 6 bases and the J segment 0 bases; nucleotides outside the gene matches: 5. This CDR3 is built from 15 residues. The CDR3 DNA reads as TGTGCCAGCAGCGACGGACAGGGGCTGAACACTGAAGCTTTCTTT. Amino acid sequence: CASSDGQGLNTEAFF.

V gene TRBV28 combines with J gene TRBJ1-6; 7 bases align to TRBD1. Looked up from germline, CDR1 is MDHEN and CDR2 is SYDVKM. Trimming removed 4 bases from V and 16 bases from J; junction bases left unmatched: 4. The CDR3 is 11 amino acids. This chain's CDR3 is CASSSRTGLHF. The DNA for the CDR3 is TGTGCCAGCAGTTCTCGGACAGGTCTCCACTTT. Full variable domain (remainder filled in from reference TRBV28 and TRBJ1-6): DVKVTQSSRYLVKRTGEKVFLECVQDMDHENMFWYRQDPGLGLRLIYFSYDVKMKEKGDIPEGYSVSREKKERFSLILESASTNQTSMYLCASSSRTGLHFGNGTRLTVT.

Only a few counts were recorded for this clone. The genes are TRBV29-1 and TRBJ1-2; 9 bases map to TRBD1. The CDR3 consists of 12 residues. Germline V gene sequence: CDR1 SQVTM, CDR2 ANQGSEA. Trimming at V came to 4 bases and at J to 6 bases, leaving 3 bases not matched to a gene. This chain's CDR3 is CSVGGTGHGYTF. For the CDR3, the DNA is TGCAGCGTTGGCGGGACAGGGCATGGCTACACCTTC.

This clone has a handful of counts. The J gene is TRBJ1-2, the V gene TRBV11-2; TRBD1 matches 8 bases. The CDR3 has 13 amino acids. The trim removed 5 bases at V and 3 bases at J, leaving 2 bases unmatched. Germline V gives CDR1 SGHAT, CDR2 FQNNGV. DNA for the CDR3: TGTGCCAGCAGCCCAGGGGGCGACTATGGCTACACCTTC. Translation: CASSPGGDYGYTF.

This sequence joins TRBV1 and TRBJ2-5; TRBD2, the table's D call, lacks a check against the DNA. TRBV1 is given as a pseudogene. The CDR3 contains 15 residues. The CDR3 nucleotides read TGCACCAGCAGCCAAGAGAGCGGGGCACAAGAGACCCAGTACTTC. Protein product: CTSSQESGAQETQYF.

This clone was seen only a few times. CDR3 loop: CASSVRGTADYGYTF. Written as DNA, the CDR3 is TGTGCCAGCAGCGTAAGAGGGACAGCGGATTATGGCTACACCTTC. The V call is TRBV9, the J call TRBJ1-2; 7 bases fit TRBD1. This CDR3 is 15 amino acids long. CDR1 is SGDLS and CDR2 is YYNGEE in the germline V gene. Trimming took 1 base from V and 5 from J; bases not matched to a gene: 8.

The CDR3 DNA reads as TGTGCCAGCAGCAGGGGGTTCGCCTACAATGAGCAGTTCTTC. It codes for CASSRGFAYNEQFF. The chain combines TRBV9 with TRBJ2-1; possible D gene TRBD1, 6 bases. Germline assignment: CDR1 SGDLS and CDR2 YYNGEE. Trimming left V 4 bases short and J 2 bases short, with 10 bases between. The CDR3 extends over 14 amino acids.

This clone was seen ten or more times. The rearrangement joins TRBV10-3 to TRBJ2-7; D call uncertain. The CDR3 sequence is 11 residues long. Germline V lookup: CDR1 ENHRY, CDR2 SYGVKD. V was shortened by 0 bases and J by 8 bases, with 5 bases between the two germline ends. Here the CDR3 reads CAISESAKQYF. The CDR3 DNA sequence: TGTGCCATCAGTGAGTCTGCTAAGCAGTACTTC.

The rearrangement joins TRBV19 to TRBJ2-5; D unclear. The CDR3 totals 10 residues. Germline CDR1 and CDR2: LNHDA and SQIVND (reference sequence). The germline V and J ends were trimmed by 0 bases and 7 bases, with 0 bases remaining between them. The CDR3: CASSIETQYF. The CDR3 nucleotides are TGTGCCAGTAGTATAGAGACCCAGTACTTC.

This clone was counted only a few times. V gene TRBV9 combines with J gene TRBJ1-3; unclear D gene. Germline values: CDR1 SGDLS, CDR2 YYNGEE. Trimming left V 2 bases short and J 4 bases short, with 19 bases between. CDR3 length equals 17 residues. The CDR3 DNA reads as TGTGCCAGCAGCGTGGGGATGACCTCCTGGTCGGGAAACACCATATATTTT. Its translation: CASSVGMTSWSGNTIYF.

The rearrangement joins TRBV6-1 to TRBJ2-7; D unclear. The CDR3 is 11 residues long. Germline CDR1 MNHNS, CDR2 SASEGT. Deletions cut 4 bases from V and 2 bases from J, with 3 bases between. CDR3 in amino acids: CASSVTYEQYF. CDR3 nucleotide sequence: TGTGCCAGCAGTGTAACCTACGAGCAGTACTTC.

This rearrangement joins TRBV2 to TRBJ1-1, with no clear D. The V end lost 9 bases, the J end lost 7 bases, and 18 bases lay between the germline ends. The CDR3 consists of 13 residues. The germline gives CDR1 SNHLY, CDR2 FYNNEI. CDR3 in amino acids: CARRIGEFVEAFF. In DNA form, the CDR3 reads TGTGCCAGAAGAATTGGGGAGTTTGTTGAAGCTTTCTTT.

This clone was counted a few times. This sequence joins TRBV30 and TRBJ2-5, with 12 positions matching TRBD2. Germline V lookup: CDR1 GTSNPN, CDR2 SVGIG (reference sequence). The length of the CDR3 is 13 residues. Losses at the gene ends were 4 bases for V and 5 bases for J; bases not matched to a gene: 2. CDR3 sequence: CAWTGLAGETQYF. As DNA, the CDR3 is TGTGCCTGGACCGGACTAGCGGGGGAGACCCAGTACTTC. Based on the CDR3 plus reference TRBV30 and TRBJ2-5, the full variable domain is SQTIHQWPATLVQPVGSPLSLECTVEGTSNPNLYWYRQAAGRGLQLLFYSVGIGQISSEVPQNLSASRPQDRQFILSSKKLLLSDSGFYLCAWTGLAGETQYFGPGTRLLVL.